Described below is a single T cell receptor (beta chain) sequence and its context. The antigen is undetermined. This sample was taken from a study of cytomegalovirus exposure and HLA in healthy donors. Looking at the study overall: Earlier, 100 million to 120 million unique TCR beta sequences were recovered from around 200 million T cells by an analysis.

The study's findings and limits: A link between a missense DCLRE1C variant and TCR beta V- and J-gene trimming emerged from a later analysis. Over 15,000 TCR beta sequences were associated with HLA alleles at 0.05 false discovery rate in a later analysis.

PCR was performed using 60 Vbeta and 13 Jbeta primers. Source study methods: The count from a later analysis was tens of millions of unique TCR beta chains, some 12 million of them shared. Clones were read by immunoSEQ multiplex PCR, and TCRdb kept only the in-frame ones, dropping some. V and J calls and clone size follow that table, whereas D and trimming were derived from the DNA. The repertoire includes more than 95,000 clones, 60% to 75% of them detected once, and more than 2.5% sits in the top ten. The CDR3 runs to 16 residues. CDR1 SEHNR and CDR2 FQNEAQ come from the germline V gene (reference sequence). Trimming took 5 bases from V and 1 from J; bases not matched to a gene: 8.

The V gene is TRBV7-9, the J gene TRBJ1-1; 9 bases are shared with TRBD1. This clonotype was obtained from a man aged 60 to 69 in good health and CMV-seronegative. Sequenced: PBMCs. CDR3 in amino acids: CASSLTPGQGNTEAFF. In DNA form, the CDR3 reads TGTGCCAGCAGCCTCACACCGGGACAGGGGAACACTGAAGCTTTCTTT.